A selection of T cell receptor beta chains follows, all from one sample in a study of graft-versus-host responses after intestinal transplantation. Profiled with immunoSEQ multiplex PCR; TCRdb holds only in-frame clones, not every one. Among roughly 25,000 clones listed, just under 95% were seen once. The input for sequencing was PBMCs, taken around 29 days after intestinal transplant. Receptor source: a human patient who received an intestinal transplant, so some T cells may come from the graft donor. CDR3s include the opening cysteine and the closing phenylalanine or tryptophan. D genes are given only for firm matches. Rows may omit the clone size; those that give it use once, few, many or a size class.

j_gene: TRBJ2-1; d_gene: .; v_gene: TRBV5-1; abundance: once; CDR3nt: TGCGCCAGCAGCCCACGACCGACAGGTTGGAGTGAGCAGTTCTTC; CDR3aa: CASSPRPTGWSEQFF
j_gene: TRBJ1-6; d_gene: .; v_gene: TRBV5-1; abundance: .; CDR3nt: TGCGCCAGCAGCCCCGGTTCCTATAATTCACCCCTCCACTTT; CDR3aa: CASSPGSYNSPLHF
j_gene: TRBJ2-1; d_gene: TRBD1; v_gene: TRBV28; abundance: .; CDR3nt: TGTGCCAGCAGCTCTCCGGGACAGGTCTACAATGAGCAGTTCTTC; CDR3aa: CASSSPGQVYNEQFF
j_gene: TRBJ2-5; d_gene: .; v_gene: TRBV5-1; abundance: .; CDR3nt: TGCGCCAGCAGCCCCCGAGGGCACCAAGAGACCCAGTACTTC; CDR3aa: CASSPRGHQETQYF
j_gene: TRBJ2-2; d_gene: TRBD2; v_gene: TRBV7-2; abundance: .; CDR3nt: TGTGCCAGCAGCCTAGCGGGACGGGGTACGAAGCTAGCGGGGAACACCGGGGAGCTGTTTTTT; CDR3aa: CASSLAGRGTKLAGNTGELFF
j_gene: TRBJ1-3; d_gene: .; v_gene: TRBV30; abundance: .; CDR3nt: TGTGCCTGGAGTGTAGGGAACAGGTTCTCTGGAAACACCATATATTTT; CDR3aa: CAWSVGNRFSGNTIYF
j_gene: TRBJ2-2; d_gene: .; v_gene: TRBV27; abundance: .; CDR3nt: TGTGCCAGCAGTCCAGACTATGGCACCGGGGAGCTGTTTTTT; CDR3aa: CASSPDYGTGELFF
j_gene: TRBJ1-1; d_gene: .; v_gene: TRBV9; abundance: few; CDR3nt: TGTGCCAGCAGCGTAGCTTCAACAAGTTTCATGAACACTGAAGCTTTCTTT; CDR3aa: CASSVASTSFMNTEAFF
j_gene: TRBJ2-2; d_gene: .; v_gene: TRBV4-3; abundance: .; CDR3nt: TGCGCCAGCAGCCAAGACGCGGCCGGGGAGCTGTTTTTT; CDR3aa: CASSQDAAGELFF
j_gene: TRBJ2-2; d_gene: .; v_gene: TRBV28; abundance: once; CDR3nt: TGTGCCAGCAGTTTATTAGGGACGCCCGGGGAGCTGTTTTTT; CDR3aa: CASSLLGTPGELFF
j_gene: TRBJ1-5; d_gene: .; v_gene: TRBV6-5; abundance: .; CDR3nt: TGTGCCAGCAGTTACTCCGTCGGTAGCAATCAGCCCCAGCATTTT; CDR3aa: CASSYSVGSNQPQHF
j_gene: TRBJ1-6; d_gene: TRBD1; v_gene: TRBV18; abundance: .; CDR3nt: TGTGCCAGCTCACCAATGAGGACAGGGAGTAATTCACCCCTCCACTTT; CDR3aa: CASSPMRTGSNSPLHF
j_gene: TRBJ1-1; d_gene: .; v_gene: TRBV2; abundance: .; CDR3nt: TGTGCCACCGGGAGGGATGAAGCTTTCTTT; CDR3aa: CATGRDEAFF
j_gene: TRBJ2-2; d_gene: .; v_gene: TRBV5-1; abundance: once; CDR3nt: TGCGCCAGCAGCGAGGAGGGCACCGGGGAGCTGTTTTTT; CDR3aa: CASSEEGTGELFF
j_gene: TRBJ2-1; d_gene: .; v_gene: TRBV5-6; abundance: .; CDR3nt: TGTGCCAGCAGCTTGGGTCCGTCGGGTGAGCAGTTCTTC; CDR3aa: CASSLGPSGEQFF
j_gene: TRBJ1-2; d_gene: .; v_gene: TRBV2; abundance: .; CDR3nt: TGTGCCAGCAGGGGCGGGGGCGCCTCCAACTATGGCTACACCTTC; CDR3aa: CASRGGGASNYGYTF
j_gene: TRBJ2-3; d_gene: TRBD1; v_gene: TRBV5-1; abundance: .; CDR3nt: TGCGCCAGCAGCTTGGCGACAGGGGAGAGAGATACGCAGTATTTT; CDR3aa: CASSLATGERDTQYF
j_gene: TRBJ2-3; d_gene: TRBD2; v_gene: TRBV15; abundance: .; CDR3nt: TGTGCCACCAGCAGCAGCGGGGGTTCAGATACGCAGTATTTT; CDR3aa: CATSSSGGSDTQYF
j_gene: TRBJ2-2; d_gene: TRBD2; v_gene: TRBV4-3; abundance: .; CDR3nt: TGCGCCAGCAGCCAAGTCCTTCTAGCGGGGGGGCTTGTCGGGGAGCTGTTTTTT; CDR3aa: CASSQVLLAGGLVGELFF
j_gene: TRBJ1-2; d_gene: .; v_gene: TRBV9; abundance: .; CDR3nt: TGTGCCAGCAGCGTGATCCCGAGCTATGGCTACACCTTC; CDR3aa: CASSVIPSYGYTF
j_gene: TRBJ2-5; d_gene: TRBD2; v_gene: TRBV29-1; abundance: .; CDR3nt: TGCAGCGTGGGAGGGTGGGAGACCCAGTACTTC; CDR3aa: CSVGGWETQYF
j_gene: TRBJ2-7; d_gene: TRBD1; v_gene: TRBV7-9; abundance: .; CDR3nt: TGTGCCAGCAGCTTAAGGACAGGGGGCGAGTCCTACGAGCAGTACTTC; CDR3aa: CASSLRTGGESYEQYF
j_gene: TRBJ2-5; d_gene: TRBD2; v_gene: TRBV4-1; abundance: .; CDR3nt: TGCGCCAGCAGCCAAGGTCGGGGGGGCTTTGAGACCCAGTACTTC; CDR3aa: CASSQGRGGFETQYF
j_gene: TRBJ2-7; d_gene: TRBD2; v_gene: TRBV30; abundance: once; CDR3nt: TGTGCCTGGAGGGCACTAGCGGGGGCTGGCGAGCAGTACTTC; CDR3aa: CAWRALAGAGEQYF
j_gene: TRBJ1-2; d_gene: .; v_gene: TRBV7-9; abundance: .; CDR3nt: TGTGCCAGCTTTATAGGGGGGACTAACTATGGCTACACCTTC; CDR3aa: CASFIGGTNYGYTF
j_gene: TRBJ2-1; d_gene: .; v_gene: TRBV6-5; abundance: .; CDR3nt: TGTGCCAGCAAATTAGACTCCTACAATGAGCAGTTCTTC; CDR3aa: CASKLDSYNEQFF
j_gene: TRBJ2-3; d_gene: .; v_gene: TRBV27; abundance: .; CDR3nt: TGTGCCAGCAGTTTACTAGGGCAAGGCCAGTATTTT; CDR3aa: CASSLLGQGQYF
j_gene: TRBJ1-4; d_gene: .; v_gene: TRBV27; abundance: .; CDR3nt: TGTGCCAGCGCCCCCTCGGGGGAGGAAAAACTGTTTTTT; CDR3aa: CASAPSGEEKLFF
j_gene: TRBJ2-7; d_gene: TRBD1; v_gene: TRBV6-1; abundance: .; CDR3nt: TGTGCCAGCAGTGCCGTGCCGGGACAGGGGGCGTACGAGCAGTACTTC; CDR3aa: CASSAVPGQGAYEQYF